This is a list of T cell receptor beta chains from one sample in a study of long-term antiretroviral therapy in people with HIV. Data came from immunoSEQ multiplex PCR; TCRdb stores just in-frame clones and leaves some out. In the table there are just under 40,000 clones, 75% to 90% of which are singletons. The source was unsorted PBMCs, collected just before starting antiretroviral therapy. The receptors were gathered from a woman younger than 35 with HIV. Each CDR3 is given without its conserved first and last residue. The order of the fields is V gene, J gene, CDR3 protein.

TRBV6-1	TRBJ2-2	ASSEGIPGPDRAGELF
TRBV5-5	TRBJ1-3	ASSLNPSGNTIY
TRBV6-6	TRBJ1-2	ASDQTNQGSGYT
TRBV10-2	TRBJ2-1	ASANGLNEQF
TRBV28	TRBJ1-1	ASSLWGGNTEAF
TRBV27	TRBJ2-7	ASSYQGGEQY
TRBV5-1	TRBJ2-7	ASSLRLAVVWEY
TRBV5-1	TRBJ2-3	ASSPEGLAGGPGRDTQY
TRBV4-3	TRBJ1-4	ASSQDLVSGEKLF
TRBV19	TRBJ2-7	ASSIAGTSDSYEQY
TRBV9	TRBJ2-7	ASSVGTSHYEQY
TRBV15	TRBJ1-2	ATSRDWRGAEGYT
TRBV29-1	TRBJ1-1	SVEKVDRGTEAF
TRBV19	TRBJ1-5	ASSRALPTRKFIAQPQH
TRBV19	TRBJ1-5	ASSAVWGNQPQH
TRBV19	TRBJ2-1	ASSIDRGRLQF
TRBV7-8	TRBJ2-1	ASSQGTSGRWIGEQF
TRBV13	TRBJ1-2	ASSAPQGKPGYT
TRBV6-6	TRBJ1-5	ASSYSRGRAPQH
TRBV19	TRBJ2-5	ASSMRGGRGETQY
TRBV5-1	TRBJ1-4	ASSVDTTNEKLF
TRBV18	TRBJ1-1	ASSPKSNTEAF
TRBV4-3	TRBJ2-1	ASSQPLAGASYNEQF
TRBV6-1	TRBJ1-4	ASSFNRAINEKLF
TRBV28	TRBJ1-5	ASTRTGSQH
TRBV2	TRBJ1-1	ASSDWYRGAF
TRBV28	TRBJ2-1	ASSFRTGGPVKQF
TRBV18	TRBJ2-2	ASSPQQATNTGELF
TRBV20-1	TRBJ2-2	SVETSGSMI
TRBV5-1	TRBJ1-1	ASRLPGASNTEAF
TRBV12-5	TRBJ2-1	ASARQGYNEQF
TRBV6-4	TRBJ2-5	ASTNGTGETQY
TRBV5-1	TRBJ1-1	ASSSPTDRGREGTEAF
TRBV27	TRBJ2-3	ASRPTGGSDDTQY
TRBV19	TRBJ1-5	ASSRWWPQH
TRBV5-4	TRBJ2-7	ASSRRQGQGQHYEQY
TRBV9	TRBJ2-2	ASSVASVNTGELF
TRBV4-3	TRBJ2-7	ASSQEGHSSYEQY